Below, 31 T cell receptor beta chains from the same sample are listed, as sequenced in a study of blood T cell repertoires in COVID-19. The method was immunoSEQ multiplex PCR; TCRdb's version includes in-frame clones alone and lacks a portion of them. The data hold 70,000 to 95,000 clones, with approximately 89% observed a single time. Sequencing used peripheral blood. The receptors were sampled from a man aged 50-59 years with acute or convalescent COVID-19.

This chain connects TRBV2 to TRBJ2-3, with TRBD2 matching over 15 bases. The CDR3 length is 16 residues. V gave up 9 bases and J gave up 1 base; unmatched junction bases: 5. The germline CDR1 and CDR2 sequences are SNHLY and FYNNEI. CDR3 in DNA: TGTGCCAGGGGGACTAGCGGGGGGTTTGGCACAGATACGCAGTATTTT. Translated: CARGTSGGFGTDTQYF. The full variable domain, its missing parts supplied by reference TRBV2 and TRBJ2-3, is EPEVTQTPSHQVTQMGQEVILRCVPISNHLYFYWYRQILGQKVEFLVSFYNNEISEKSEIFDDQFSVERPDGSNFTLKIRSTKLEDSAMYFCARGTSGGFGTDTQYFGPGTRLTVL.

The chain combines TRBV6-6 with TRBJ1-5; D uncertain. The CDR3 sequence is 14 residues long. CDR1 and CDR2 from the germline V gene are MNHNY and SVGAGI (reference sequence). V lost 7 bases and J 9 bases, leaving 19 bases between the germline ends. CDR3 amino acids: CASTNYGDFGPQHF. Here the CDR3 DNA reads TGTGCCAGCACCAATTACGGGGATTTCGGGCCCCAGCATTTT.

The rearrangement uses TRBV4-3 and TRBJ1-1; tentatively, D is TRBD1 (6 bases). V was cut by 0 bases and J by 4 bases, with 12 bases left in between. CDR1 LGHNA and CDR2 YSLEER come from the germline V gene. The CDR3 covers 15 residues. CDR3 sequence (DNA): TGCGCCAGCAGCCAAGACGGGGGGCTAGGCACTGAAGCTTTCTTT. This translates into CASSQDGGLGTEAFF.

Here the CDR3 reads CASSLVAGWEQYF. The DNA for the CDR3 is TGTGCCAGCAGCTTGGTGGCGGGATGGGAGCAGTACTTC. J is TRBJ2-7 and V is TRBV5-8, with a weak D call TRBD2 (6 bases). Germline CDR1 reads SGHTS; CDR2 reads YDEGEE. V dropped 0 bases and J dropped 7 bases, with 11 bases sitting between them. The CDR3 sequence is 13 residues long.

J is TRBJ2-1 and V is TRBV4-1; TRBD2 is a possible D gene (7 bases). Trimming left V 3 bases short and J 0 bases short, with 9 bases between. This CDR3 contains 15 residues. Germline V gene sequence: CDR1 MGHRA, CDR2 YSYEKL. The CDR3 sequence is CASSQGGGSYNEQFF. DNA of the CDR3: TGCGCCAGCAGCCAGGGAGGGGGCTCCTACAATGAGCAGTTCTTC.

V usage is TRBV9 and J usage is TRBJ2-1, with D perhaps matching TRBD2 (5 bases). V lost 4 bases to trimming and J lost 6 bases, with 17 bases between them. CDR3 size: 15 residues. CDR1 and CDR2 from the germline V gene are SGDLS and YYNGEE. The CDR3 DNA reads as TGTGCCAGCAGCCCCTCCGCGGGCCGGAGCAATGAGCAGTTCTTC. Its translation: CASSPSAGRSNEQFF. Variable domain in full (rest from reference TRBV9 and TRBJ2-1): DSGVTQTPKHLITATGQRVTLRCSPRSGDLSVYWYQQSLDQGLQFLIQYYNGEERAKGNILERFSAQQFPDLHSELNLSSLELGDSALYFCASSPSAGRSNEQFFGPGTRLTVL.

This chain links TRBV4-1 with TRBJ1-2; the D is unclear. This CDR3 region has 14 residues. V was cut by 2 bases and J by 4 bases, with 11 bases left in between. In germline, CDR1 is MGHRA, CDR2 YSYEKL. In DNA, the CDR3 is TGCGCCAGCAGCCAACCCGGACGGGGCTATGGCTACACCTTC. The encoded protein is CASSQPGRGYGYTF.

This chain uses TRBV7-2 with TRBJ1-6; the match to TRBD1 covers 7 bases. This CDR3 has 13 amino acids. CDR1 and CDR2 from the germline V gene are SGHTA and FQGNSA. J lost 10 bases, V lost 4 bases, and 4 bases had no gene match. In DNA, the CDR3 is TGTGCCAGCAGCTCCAGGGGGAACTCACCCCTCCACTTT. Its protein product is CASSSRGNSPLHF.

The J gene is TRBJ2-1, the V gene TRBV5-1; 8 bases map to TRBD2. This CDR3 spans 14 amino acids. From germline, CDR1 is SGHRS and CDR2 YFSETQ. V dropped 1 base and J dropped 6; count of bases not matched to a gene: 3. The CDR3 nucleotides read TGCGCCAGCAGCTTGCTTAGCGGGATCAATGAGCAGTTCTTC. Its translation: CASSLLSGINEQFF.

The chain carries TRBV28 and TRBJ2-5, with 7 bases aligning to TRBD1. V was clipped by 5 bases and J by 5 bases; unmatched bases: 8. The CDR3 totals 14 residues. CDR1 is MDHEN, CDR2 SYDVKM, per germline. This CDR3 reads CASSADRVSETQYF. CDR3 nucleotides: TGTGCCAGCAGTGCAGACAGGGTTAGCGAGACCCAGTACTTC.

This rearrangement joins TRBV29-1 to TRBJ2-7, with 9 bases matching TRBD1. The CDR3 length is 15 residues. With V trimmed by 7 bases and J by 4 bases, 14 bases remained unmatched. Germline V CDR1 and CDR2: SQVTM, ANQGSEA. The CDR3 spells CSASAPGQGGYEQYF. The CDR3 region has the DNA TGCAGCGCCTCGGCTCCGGGACAGGGAGGGTACGAGCAGTACTTC.

The chain links TRBV27 to TRBJ2-2, with 7 bases matching TRBD1. The CDR3 is 15 residues long. Germline V gives CDR1 MNHEY, CDR2 SMNVEV (reference sequence). Trimming took 4 bases from V and 1 from J; bases not matched to a gene: 3. The CDR3 DNA is TGTGCCAGCAGTTGGGACAGACTGAACACCGGGGAGCTGTTTTTT. Translated: CASSWDRLNTGELFF.

CDR3 in DNA: TGCGCCAGCAGCGATAGCGGGGGGGCGAACACCGGGGAGCTGTTTTTT. It is translated as CASSDSGGANTGELFF. J is TRBJ2-2 and V is TRBV4-3, with 11 bases lining up with TRBD2. This CDR3 has 16 residues. Germline loops: CDR1 LGHNA, CDR2 YSLEER. The trim removed 5 bases at V and 0 bases at J, leaving 2 bases unmatched.

The J gene is TRBJ2-2, the V gene TRBV5-1; perhaps TRBD2 as D (6 bases). V was clipped by 0 bases and J by 4 bases, with 28 bases between them. There are 21 residues in the CDR3. Germline CDR1 SGHRS, CDR2 YFSETQ. CDR3 region: CASSLGDVWRDRVRGTGELFF. CDR3 coding DNA: TGCGCCAGCAGCTTGGGAGACGTCTGGCGGGATCGGGTTAGGGGCACCGGGGAGCTGTTTTTT.

The chain couples TRBV12-3 or TRBV12-4 to TRBJ1-1; D remains ambiguous. The V gene lost 5 bases and the J gene lost 2 bases, with 9 bases spanning the gap. The CDR3 totals 13 residues. CDR3 coding DNA: TGTGCCAGCAGTCCTCCCGTCAACACTGAAGCTTTCTTT. Protein sequence: CASSPPVNTEAFF.

In its sample, this clone was seen once. The chain links TRBV5-4 to TRBJ1-1, with TRBD1 matching over 10 bases. This CDR3 is built from 14 residues. Germline trimming cut 4 bases from V and 3 bases from J; bases unmatched to any gene: 3. Germline-derived CDR1 and CDR2 are SGHNT and YYREEE (reference sequence). The CDR3 sequence is CASSRQGAHTEAFF. The CDR3 coding sequence is TGTGCCAGCAGCCGACAGGGGGCGCACACTGAAGCTTTCTTT. Supplemented by reference TRBV5-4 and TRBJ1-1, the full variable domain reads ETGVTQSPTHLIKTRGQQVTLRCSSQSGHNTVSWYQQALGQGPQFIFQYYREEENGRGNFPPRFSGLQFPNYSSELNVNALELDDSALYLCASSRQGAHTEAFFGQGTRLTVV.

The chain uses TRBV6-5 and TRBJ1-1, with a tentative D call TRBD1 (6 bases). Germline-derived CDR1 and CDR2 are MNHEY and SVGAGI. The V and J ends lost 5 bases and 1 base respectively, with 11 bases between them. CDR3 length equals 14 residues. The CDR3 sequence: CASSPPGQNTEAFF. In DNA, the CDR3 is TGTGCCAGCAGTCCTCCGGGACAGAACACTGAAGCTTTCTTT.

The V gene is TRBV21-1, the J gene TRBJ1-5. TRBV21-1 is termed a pseudogene. The CDR3 is 15 amino acids. Here the CDR3 DNA reads TGTGCCAGCAGCCCCCTGGTCATGGGAGGCCAGCCCCAGCATTTT. Protein sequence: CASSPLVMGGQPQHF.

V usage is TRBV6-6 and J usage is TRBJ1-1, with TRBD1 as a possible D gene (5 bases). The CDR3 length is 15 residues. Germline CDR1 and CDR2: MNHNY and SVGAGI (reference sequence). With 5 bases removed from V and 4 bases from J, the gap between germline ends came to 17 bases. CDR3 in amino acids: CASSGVGGEGTEAFF. The CDR3 DNA follows: TGTGCCAGCAGTGGGGTCGGGGGGGAGGGCACTGAAGCTTTCTTT.

In its sample, this clone was seen a few times. The CDR3 here is CASSRLAGETQYF. The CDR3 DNA is TGTGCCAGCAGTCGACTAGCGGGAGAGACCCAGTACTTC. This chain connects TRBV7-8 to TRBJ2-5, with 10 positions matching TRBD2. CDR1 is SGHVS and CDR2 is FQNEAQ in the germline V gene. The CDR3 consists of 13 residues. With V trimmed by 6 bases and J by 4 bases, 2 bases remained unmatched.

The chain joins TRBV7-9 to TRBJ2-1; 10 nucleotides agree with TRBD1. CDR1 and CDR2 from the germline V gene are SEHNR and FQNEAQ (reference sequence). V was clipped by 0 bases and J by 8 bases; unmatched bases: 7. This CDR3 contains 16 residues. This CDR3 is CASSLAGTGDDDEQFF. As DNA, the CDR3 is TGTGCCAGCAGCTTAGCGGGGACAGGGGATGACGATGAGCAGTTCTTC.

The genes are TRBV5-5 and TRBJ2-7; D unresolved. The CDR3 runs to 14 residues. The V end lost 3 bases, the J end lost 4 bases, and 14 bases lay between the germline ends. Germline assignment: CDR1 SGHKS and CDR2 YYEKEE (reference sequence). The CDR3 DNA reads as TGTGCCAGCAGCTCGGAGCCGGAAACTTACGAGCAGTACGTC. Residues: CASSSEPETYEQYV.

There are a few counts of this clone. This chain links TRBV5-5 with TRBJ1-3; TRBD1 is a possible D gene (6 bases). The CDR3 covers 15 residues. V was clipped by 1 base and J by 4 bases, with 12 bases between them. Germline V gene lookup returns CDR1 SGHKS and CDR2 YYEKEE (reference sequence). CDR3 sequence (DNA): TGTGCCAGCAGCTTGAGTCTGGGGACAGGAAACACCATATATTTT. Its translation: CASSLSLGTGNTIYF.

In its sample, this clone was seen once. The V and J genes are TRBV18 and TRBJ2-1, with 7 bases fitting TRBD1. The V gene end was trimmed by 4 bases and the J gene end by 6 bases; junction bases not matched to a gene: 3. The V gene's germline CDR1 is KGHSH and CDR2 LQKENI. This CDR3 is 13 amino acids long. CDR3 sequence reads: CASSLGTANEQFF. The CDR3 DNA follows: TGTGCCAGCTCACTGGGGACAGCCAATGAGCAGTTCTTC. The whole variable domain, filled in from reference TRBV18 and TRBJ2-1, reads NAGVMQNPRHLVRRRGQEARLRCSPMKGHSHVYWYRQLPEEGLKFMVYLQKENIIDESGMPKERFSAEFPKEGPSILRIQQVVRGDSAAYFCASSLGTANEQFFGPGTRLTVL.

The chain combines TRBV4-1 with TRBJ1-1, with TRBD1 as a possible D gene (6 bases). V lost 4 bases, J lost 5 bases, and 8 bases lay in between. Germline CDR1 MGHRA, CDR2 YSYEKL. CDR3 size: 12 residues. DNA of the CDR3: TGCGCCAGCAGCCGCGGACAGACTGAAGCTTTCTTT. Its translation: CASSRGQTEAFF.

The chain employs TRBV7-9 and TRBJ1-1; TRBD1 matches at 8 bases. The CDR3 contains 13 residues. In germline, CDR1 is SEHNR, CDR2 FQNEAQ (reference sequence). V lost 4 bases to trimming and J lost 4 bases; unmatched junction nucleotides: 2. The CDR3 reads CASSYRGTTEAFF. The CDR3 DNA is TGTGCCAGCAGCTACAGGGGGACCACTGAAGCTTTCTTT.

The chain employs TRBV4-1 and TRBJ2-1; D unclear. The CDR3 consists of 14 residues. The V and J ends lost 0 bases and 3 bases respectively, with 6 bases between them. Germline CDR1 reads MGHRA; CDR2 reads YSYEKL. In DNA, the CDR3 is TGCGCCAGCAGCCAAGAGCCCAGCTACAATGAGCAGTTCTTC. Protein sequence: CASSQEPSYNEQFF.

The J gene is TRBJ2-2, the V gene TRBV19, with TRBD1 matching over 7 bases. Trimming cost V 7 bases and J 4 bases; bases outside gene matches: 3. The CDR3 has 13 residues. Germline V gives CDR1 LNHDA, CDR2 SQIVND (reference sequence). In DNA, the CDR3 is TGTGCCAGTACCGACAGGGCCACCGGGGAGCTGTTTTTT. Protein product: CASTDRATGELFF.

The rearrangement uses TRBV27 and TRBJ2-2; D unresolved. Trimming removed 6 bases from V and 2 bases from J, with 4 bases in between. The CDR3 contains 12 residues. Germline V gives CDR1 MNHEY, CDR2 SMNVEV (reference sequence). CDR3 coding DNA: TGTGCCAGCAGCTACAACACCGGGGAGCTGTTTTTT. Translation gives CASSYNTGELFF.

This sequence joins TRBV10-3 and TRBJ1-2; possibly TRBD1 for D (6 bases). Deletions cut 2 bases from V and 2 bases from J, with 15 bases between. The CDR3 contains 16 residues. Germline V gene sequence: CDR1 ENHRY, CDR2 SYGVKD. The CDR3 is CAISEPRRTGNYGYTF. DNA for the CDR3: TGTGCCATCAGTGAGCCGAGACGCACAGGGAACTATGGCTACACCTTC.

V gene TRBV4-1 combines with J gene TRBJ2-5; the match to TRBD1 covers 12 bases. Germline trimming cut 0 bases from V and 4 bases from J; bases unmatched to any gene: 3. The CDR3 has 16 amino acids. CDR1 MGHRA and CDR2 YSYEKL come from the germline V gene. The CDR3 bases are TGCGCCAGCAGCCAAGATGGGACAGGGGGCGTAGAGACCCAGTACTTC. This sequence encodes CASSQDGTGGVETQYF.